This T cell receptor beta chain derives from a study of regulatory T cells in long-lasting Graves disease. Study at large: Disease was considered persistent Graves' disease after over 5 years of antithyroid drugs (with positive TSH receptor antibodies).

Comments on this clonotype: Antigen: not known.

Germline CDR1 MNHNS, CDR2 SASEGT. Losses at the gene ends were 8 bases for V and 4 bases for J; bases not matched to a gene: 18. The CDR3 extends over 17 amino acids. The time point is: persistent/refractory GD, antithyroid drugs over 5 years with positive TRAb. Following extraction of RNA from PBMCs, that RNA was used to make the TCR library. Assembly of TCR beta libraries relied on iRepertoire HTBI primers together with Arm-PCR of CDR3 regions. TCRdb called the multiplex PCR reads again in MiXCR, with one record for every CDR3 protein. Of some 370,000 distinct CDR3 sequences listed, less than 25% were seen once; the top ten hold roughly 20%. Findings and caveats of the study: With persistent disease, TRBV28, TRBJ1-2 and TRBJ2-5 were the favored segments.

This receptor was taken from a female donor with Graves disease. The sequencing used peripheral blood mononuclear cells (PBMCs), collected when the disease was refractory, from a patient treated with antithyroid drugs. V usage is TRBV6-1 and J usage is TRBJ2-7, with 9 bases fitting TRBD2. The CDR3 DNA reads as TGTGCCAGCTCACCACCGTCAAGTAGCGGGAGAGTGTACGAGCAGTACTTC. The encoded protein is CASSPPSSSGRVYEQYF.